These 7 T cell receptor beta chains were sequenced from one sample in a study of spatial heterogeneity in lung cancer. TCRdb analysed the 5' RACE reads with MiXCR anew, one entry per CDR3 protein. The sample lists about 18,000 distinct CDR3 sequences, under 20% occurring once. The time point was: sample taken at primary tumor resection. Whole RNA came from tumor, nontumor lung or frozen PBMC and was sequenced without being sorted. Sequencing was performed on PBMCs, taken at surgery. The receptors were gathered from a male donor with early-stage non-small cell lung cancer.

This clonotype was seen more than once but under ten times. The chain links TRBV5-4 to TRBJ1-1, with D possibly matching TRBD1 (6 bases). The V end lost 0 bases, the J end lost 4 bases, and 13 bases lay between the germline ends. The CDR3 totals 15 residues. Germline lookup yields CDR1 SGHNT and CDR2 YYREEE (reference sequence). This CDR3 is CASSLARGPATEAFF. The CDR3, as DNA: TGTGCCAGCAGCTTGGCCAGGGGCCCAGCCACTGAAGCTTTCTTT.

A note on this clonotype: One base away lies a much larger clone, so this may be a sequencing read error. The conserved phenylalanine or tryptophan normally closing the CDR3 is absent here, so this likely arose from a read error. The rearrangement uses TRBV5-4 and TRBJ2-7; 11 bases match TRBD1. Trimming cost V 6 bases and J 6 bases; bases outside gene matches: 2. Germline loops: CDR1 SGHNT, CDR2 YYREEE (reference sequence). There are 12 residues in the CDR3. The chain's CDR3 is CASKGQGVEQYS. In nucleotides, the CDR3 is TGTGCCAGCAAGGGACAGGGGGTCGAGCAGTACTCC.

In this sample, this clonotype turned up many times. The chain couples TRBV6-5 to TRBJ2-2, with D tentatively TRBD1 or TRBD2 (5 bases each). The germline gives CDR1 MNHEY, CDR2 SVGAGI. The V end was cut by 2 bases, the J end by 3 bases, with 7 bases between. This CDR3 comprises 14 residues. DNA for the CDR3: TGTGCCAGCAGTTACGGGGGATACACCGGGGAGCTGTTTTTT. Residues: CASSYGGYTGELFF.

This clonotype was counted only a few times. This chain links TRBV9 with TRBJ2-4; D remains unclear. There are 17 residues in the CDR3. The germline V and J ends were trimmed by 0 bases and 5 bases, with 18 bases remaining between them. Germline lookup yields CDR1 SGDLS and CDR2 YYNGEE. The CDR3 DNA is TGTGCCAGCAGCGTAGCTTCCAGTGACCAGTCCCAAAACATTCAGTACTTC. Its translation: CASSVASSDQSQNIQYF.

This clonotype was seen ten or more times. The chain recombines TRBV21-1 with TRBJ2-3; the table's D call, TRBD1, was not checked against the DNA. TRBV21-1 is given as a pseudogene. CDR3 size: 14 residues. The CDR3: CASSKGGGADTQYF. The CDR3 DNA is TGTGCCAGCAGCAAGGGTGGGGGGGCAGATACGCAGTATTTT.

This rearrangement joins TRBV7-9 to TRBJ1-5, with 7 bases identical to TRBD1. The CDR3 spans 17 residues. Germline V lookup: CDR1 SEHNR, CDR2 FQNEAQ (reference sequence). The J segment lost 4 bases and the V segment lost 4 bases, leaving 13 bases of the junction unmatched. CDR3 sequence (DNA): TGTGCCAGCAGCTCAGCTTTGATGGGGACAGTAAATCAGCCCCAGCATTTT. Protein sequence: CASSSALMGTVNQPQHF.

With regard to this clonotype: A much larger clone lies one base from this, so it may be a read error. This chain connects TRBV7-6 to TRBJ1-2; no definite D call. Germline lookup yields CDR1 SGHVS and CDR2 FNYEAQ. V was shortened by 5 bases and J by 7 bases, with 17 bases between the two germline ends. This CDR3 region has 14 residues. The DNA of the CDR3 is TGTGCCAGCAGCCCTTGGACCGACGGCGGTGGCTACACCTTC. Residues: CASSPWTDGGGYTF.